The clone carrying this T cell receptor (beta chain) was counted between two and nine times. Its antigen is currently unknown. The sample comes from a study of shared clonotypes between healthy human individuals. Each replicate PCR on the sorted subsets used 200 to 250 ng DNA (around 31,000 T cell genomes). The table came from immunoSEQ multiplex PCR; TCRdb's copy has only in-frame clones and leaves some out. The sample lists roughly 810,000 clones, about 96% occurring once. Study-level points and caveats: Richness estimates generally favored naive over memory subsets.

In the naive CD8 group, cells lacked CD45RO and were positively selected for CCR7, so terminally differentiated effector memory CD45RA+ cells were left out. Nashville, Tennessee was home to all donors, each a Caucasian adult. This CDR3 is 15 amino acids long. Germline V CDR1 and CDR2: SGHTA, FQGTGA. The ends were cut back, 4 bases at V and 3 bases at J, with 16 bases in the middle. The chain recombines TRBV7-3 with TRBJ2-7; maybe TRBD2 (5 bases). The receptor was derived from a man aged 25 to 40 in good health. The sample consisted of naive CD8+ T cells sorted from blood. CDR3 region: CASSSYIMDFYEQYF. In nucleotides, the CDR3 is TGTGCCAGCAGCTCTTATATCATGGACTTCTACGAGCAGTACTTC.